A single sample gave rise to the 18 T cell receptor beta chains below, sequenced in a study of control samples from healthy donors and cancer patients. TCRdb's copy holds only in-frame clones and misses some; the assay was immunoSEQ multiplex PCR. Of fewer than 200,000 clones in the sample, 90% to 95% were seen once. The sequenced material came from blood. These TCRs come from a man in his thirties or forties in good health.

The chain combines TRBV5-6 with TRBJ1-1, with D perhaps TRBD1 (5 bases). This CDR3 is built from 15 residues. Germline loops: CDR1 SGHDT, CDR2 YYEEEE. Deletions cut 1 base from V and 3 bases from J, with 13 bases between. The chain's CDR3 is CASSLRRQSDTEAFF. CDR3 DNA sequence: TGTGCCAGCAGCTTGAGGAGACAGTCCGACACTGAAGCTTTCTTT.

The chain carries TRBV15 and TRBJ2-7; D gene uncertain. CDR1 is LNHNV and CDR2 is YYDKDF in the germline V gene (reference sequence). This CDR3 contains 14 residues. Trimming removed 4 bases at V and 1 base at J, with 11 bases between. The CDR3 DNA follows: TGTGCCACCAGCAAAGATGGGGTTTCCTACGAGCAGTACTTC. As protein: CATSKDGVSYEQYF.

The chain employs TRBV5-1 and TRBJ1-2, with D possibly matching TRBD1 (6 bases). Trimming took 1 base from V and 8 from J, leaving 12 bases between them. The CDR3 consists of 13 residues. Germline V lookup: CDR1 SGHRS, CDR2 YFSETQ. CDR3: CASSLRTEKGYTF. For the CDR3, the DNA is TGCGCCAGCAGCTTGAGGACAGAAAAAGGCTACACCTTC.

This chain connects TRBV19 to TRBJ1-4; D may be TRBD1 (5 bases). The CDR3 totals 14 residues. Trimming pared 8 bases from V and 6 bases from J, leaving 16 bases between. Germline values: CDR1 LNHDA, CDR2 SQIVND (reference sequence). The CDR3 coding sequence is TGTGCCAGTTATGGGGGAGGACGGGATGAAAAACTGTTTTTT. This encodes CASYGGGRDEKLFF.

The chain joins TRBV7-2 to TRBJ2-7; 7 bases align to TRBD1. This CDR3 has 14 residues. Trimming at V came to 5 bases and at J to 4 bases, leaving 8 bases not matched to a gene. The germline V gene has CDR1 SGHTA and CDR2 FQGNSA. CDR3 sequence: CASSEGQGQYEQYF. Written as DNA, the CDR3 is TGTGCCAGCAGCGAAGGGCAGGGACAGTACGAGCAGTACTTC.

The chain couples TRBV18 to TRBJ1-1, with D hard to call. V lost 4 bases, J lost 3 bases, and 15 bases lay in between. The germline V gene encodes CDR1 KGHSH and CDR2 LQKENI. The CDR3 length is 15 residues. CDR3 protein: CASSQNILRDTEAFF. The CDR3 DNA follows: TGTGCCAGCTCACAAAACATACTGAGGGACACTGAAGCTTTCTTT. Together with reference TRBV18 and TRBJ1-1, the CDR3 gives the full variable domain: NAGVMQNPRHLVRRRGQEARLRCSPMKGHSHVYWYRQLPEEGLKFMVYLQKENIIDESGMPKERFSAEFPKEGPSILRIQQVVRGDSAAYFCASSQNILRDTEAFFGQGTRLTVV.

The chain combines TRBV28 with TRBJ2-7; a weak D match, TRBD2 (6 bases). Germline V gene sequence: CDR1 MDHEN, CDR2 SYDVKM. V gave up 6 bases and J gave up 2 bases, with 20 bases separating them. CDR3 length: 16 residues. The CDR3 sequence is CASSPAGKIGAYEQYF. For the CDR3, the DNA is TGTGCCAGCAGCCCGGCGGGGAAGATTGGGGCCTACGAGCAGTACTTC.

The rearrangement links TRBV25-1 to TRBJ2-7, with D unresolved. Germline CDR1 MGHDK, CDR2 SYGVNS. Trimming removed 8 bases from V and 5 bases from J, with 7 bases in between. The CDR3 loop spans 10 amino acids. The DNA for the CDR3 is TGTGCCAGCGGGGTGAACGAGCAGTACTTC. Amino acids: CASGVNEQYF.

This clone was observed once. The rearrangement joins TRBV2 to TRBJ2-2; no clear D. V lost 2 bases to trimming and J lost 5 bases, with 9 bases between them. Germline V gene data show CDR1 as SNHLY and CDR2 as FYNNEI. This CDR3 region has 14 residues. This CDR3 reads CASSELGITGELFF. CDR3 sequence (DNA): TGTGCCAGCAGTGAACTTGGAATTACCGGGGAGCTGTTTTTT.

The V gene is TRBV12-5, the J gene TRBJ1-1; D is uncertain. Germline-derived CDR1 and CDR2 are LGHNT and FRNRAP. The CDR3 is 19 residues long. Trimming removed 2 bases at V and 0 bases at J, with 22 bases between. CDR3 amino acids: CASGLKQFLHFTMNTEAFF. The CDR3 nucleotides read TGTGCTAGTGGTTTGAAACAGTTCCTCCATTTTACCATGAACACTGAAGCTTTCTTT.

The rearrangement uses TRBV18 and TRBJ1-1, with 7 bases aligning to TRBD1. Trimming cost V 4 bases and J 3 bases; bases outside gene matches: 5. The CDR3 covers 14 residues. Germline loops: CDR1 KGHSH, CDR2 LQKENI. CDR3 DNA: TGTGCCAGCTCACTCCAGGGGGGGTACACTGAAGCTTTCTTT. Translation: CASSLQGGYTEAFF.

This clone was counted once. The rearrangement uses TRBV29-1 and TRBJ2-7; 11 nucleotides align to TRBD2. V shed 6 bases, J shed 1 base, and the junction held 8 bases outside the gene matches. The CDR3 extends over 15 amino acids. CDR1 and CDR2 (germline): SQVTM, ANQGSEA. The CDR3 loop reads CSVGQTSGNSYEQYF. For the CDR3, the DNA is TGCAGCGTCGGTCAGACTAGCGGGAATTCCTACGAGCAGTACTTC.

This sequence joins TRBV5-8 and TRBJ1-1, with TRBD1 identical over 10 bases. Germline V lookup: CDR1 SGHTS, CDR2 YDEGEE. This CDR3 has 17 residues. V shed 1 base and J 1 base; nucleotides not matched to a gene: 7. This CDR3 is CASSLFLGQGRNTEAFF. The DNA for the CDR3 is TGTGCCAGCAGCTTGTTTTTGGGACAGGGGAGGAACACTGAAGCTTTCTTT.

V gene TRBV4-1 combines with J gene TRBJ2-7; TRBD1 agrees at 9 bases. Germline V gene sequence: CDR1 MGHRA, CDR2 YSYEKL. This CDR3 contains 14 residues. Germline trimming cut 3 bases from V and 3 bases from J; bases unmatched to any gene: 3. CDR3 region: CASSQPGQGYEQYF. The CDR3 nucleotides read TGCGCCAGCAGCCAGCCGGGACAGGGCTACGAGCAGTACTTC.

V gene TRBV3-1 (or the pseudogene TRBV3-2) combines with J gene TRBJ1-1; 7 bases align to TRBD1. Germline-derived CDR1 and CDR2 are LGHDT and YNNKEL (reference sequence). This CDR3 is built from 15 residues. The V segment lost 2 bases and the J segment 4 bases; nucleotides outside the gene matches: 7. This CDR3 reads CASSQTGAAGTEAFF. For the CDR3, the DNA is TGTGCCAGCAGCCAAACAGGGGCCGCGGGCACTGAAGCTTTCTTT.

This sequence joins TRBV6-6 and TRBJ2-7; no clear D. This CDR3 has 12 residues. V was trimmed by 8 bases and J by 1 base, leaving 9 bases between them. The germline CDR1 and CDR2 sequences are MNHNY and SVGAGI (reference sequence). CDR3 in amino acids: CASALISYEQYF. Written as DNA, the CDR3 is TGTGCCAGCGCCCTGATTTCCTACGAGCAGTACTTC.

This chain joins TRBV30 and TRBJ1-1; D uncertain. In germline, CDR1 is GTSNPN, CDR2 SVGIG (reference sequence). V was pared by 3 bases and J by 1 base, with 12 bases between. CDR3 length: 14 amino acids. CDR3 loop: CAWSALLWNTEAFF. The CDR3 bases are TGTGCCTGGAGCGCTCTTTTGTGGAACACTGAAGCTTTCTTT.

This chain uses TRBV11-2 with TRBJ2-5, with a tentative D call TRBD1 (5 bases). Trimming removed 5 bases from V and 11 bases from J, with 27 bases in between. Germline assignment: CDR1 SGHAT and CDR2 FQNNGV. CDR3 size: 16 residues. DNA of the CDR3: TGTGCCAGCAGCCCATCAATGGACGGCCGATTGGGGCGGCAGTACTTC. Encoded protein: CASSPSMDGRLGRQYF.